This T cell receptor (beta chain) was obtained from a study of T cells after yellow fever vaccination (dated by TCRdb to about 2019). Describing the broader study: The SMART-Seq v4 Ultra Low Input RNA kit was used to prepare libraries from fractions with low cell numbers. To track T-cell clones before and after primary and booster YFV17D yellow fever vaccination, bulk TCR alpha and beta repertoires were sequenced longitudinally. Two healthy male donors made up the cohort, one aged 18 to 29 years and the other aged 30 to 40 years. Bulk PBMC replicates and cell subsets were isolated from blood drawn at multiple timepoints before and after both primary and secondary immunization.

Trimmed from V: 0 bases; trimmed from J: 7 bases; junction bases lacking a gene match: 7. The CDR1 and CDR2 encoded by the germline V gene are MGHRA and YSYEKL. The CDR3 starts with the cysteine, ends with the phenylalanine, and has 16 residues. The only DNA kept is the CDR3, 48 bases in frame from the first base. Taken with the paper, the label for treatment or condition translates to: live attenuated yellow fever vaccine strain. Two biological replicates of bulk PBMCs were collected at each blood-draw timepoint. A standard Ficoll-Paque protocol was used to isolate PBMCs from peripheral blood. TriZol was used to extract RNA from bulk PBMCs, from CD4 and CD8 fractions, and from dextramer-positive and dextramer-negative fractions. In the case of this clonotype: Its cognate antigen has yet to be identified. Per-nucleotide qualities are absent, and no much larger clonotype sits a single base away.

Synthesis of TCR cDNA relied on 5'RACE template switching, a step that introduced a universal primer site along with unique molecular identifiers. Priming for cDNA synthesis came from both the TCR alpha and TCR beta constant segments. Libraries were amplified in two PCR steps, with sample barcodes and sequencing adapters added in the second step. Sequencing of the libraries was done on either Illumina HiSeq 2500 (2x100 bp) or NovaSeq (2x150 bp). The original pipeline was this. MIGEC was used to demultiplex reads and collapse the reads into UMI consensus sequences, and MiXCR was used for V(D)J alignment. Using edgeR on replicate PBMC samples, clonotypes were called vaccine-responding if FDR was below 0.01 and the log2 fold change was above 5 up to day 15. Each bulk clonotype was labeled CD4 or CD8 based on which sequenced repertoire, CD4 or CD8, contained the clonotype at higher abundance. TCRdb reprocessing: public reads trimmed at Q25 with fastp, clones called with MiXCR, in-frame beta chains kept. A single entry per CDR3 protein holds the most common genes and DNA from its merged rows. The V and J calls shown here were made by TCRdb, not taken from the authors' results. Present in this sample are roughly 310,000 distinct CDR3 sequences, roughly 8.7% of which were seen just once. The top ten constitute roughly 18% of the sample.

Study-wide findings and limitations: Only a couple of donors were included in the study, so the extent to which the findings can be generalized is limited. Computational filtering was needed because FACS-sorted repertoires could contain abundant contaminating clonotypes from the bulk population. The secondary T-cell response was found to be weaker but faster than the primary response, with a peak reached on day 5 rather than on day 15. After the booster, most clones that had expanded after primary vaccination were detected again (roughly 95% of CD4 and under 90% of CD8), suggesting broad maintenance of memory. A small share of clonotypes occurred in both CD4 and CD8 compartments, likely arising from convergent recombination.

Specimen: PBMCs, collected on the day of the first yellow fever vaccination. This TCR was sampled from a man younger than 35 who received the YFV17D yellow fever vaccine. In this chain, TRBV4-1 is recombined with TRBJ2-1; the junction holds 9 bases that match TRBD2. This receptor has the CDR3 CASSQETSGGLNEQFF. The DNA sequence is TGCGCCAGCAGCCAAGAGACCAGCGGGGGGCTGAATGAGCAGTTCTTC.